The rows below give T cell receptor beta chains drawn from one sample of a study of blood T cell repertoires in COVID-19. Method: immunoSEQ multiplex PCR; TCRdb's copy keeps in-frame clones and lacks some. Among 100,000 to 110,000 clones listed, approximately 91% were seen once. Source material: peripheral blood. These receptor sequences come from a man over 45 with active COVID-19. The CDR3 runs from the conserved cysteine through the conserved F or W. The D gene is left open where the match is weak. Size is omitted from some rows. Given values are once, few, many or a class for expanded clones.

len: 16
abundance: .
d_gene: .
v_gene: TRBV19
CDR3aa: CASSIVLTDSPTEAFF

len: 14
abundance: .
d_gene: TRBD1
v_gene: TRBV3-1/TRBV3-2
CDR3aa: CASSQATGGGGYTF

len: 15
abundance: .
d_gene: TRBD1
v_gene: TRBV30
CDR3aa: CAWSASGQGPYGYTF

len: 17
abundance: .
d_gene: TRBD1
v_gene: TRBV5-6
CDR3aa: CASSLWGRTGGLYEQYF

len: 14
abundance: .
d_gene: TRBD1
v_gene: TRBV19
CDR3aa: CASSSGTASYEQYF

len: 12
abundance: .
d_gene: .
v_gene: TRBV7-9
CDR3aa: CASSLSVSEAFF

len: 15
abundance: .
d_gene: TRBD1
v_gene: TRBV6-6
CDR3aa: CASSYLGTDKETQYF

len: 16
abundance: .
d_gene: .
v_gene: TRBV2
CDR3aa: CASSDRTGNLKNIQYF

len: 14
abundance: .
d_gene: .
v_gene: TRBV7-2
CDR3aa: CASMRAGLNQPQHF

len: 14
abundance: once
d_gene: TRBD1
v_gene: TRBV6-6
CDR3aa: CASSYQDRGSEQYF

len: 16
abundance: .
d_gene: TRBD2
v_gene: TRBV6-1
CDR3aa: CASSGLAGVSTDTQYF

len: 15
abundance: .
d_gene: TRBD2
v_gene: TRBV15
CDR3aa: CATSRDAGGLDTQYF

len: 13
abundance: .
d_gene: .
v_gene: TRBV12-3/TRBV12-4
CDR3aa: CASSRNSYNEQFF

len: 14
abundance: .
d_gene: TRBD1
v_gene: TRBV29-1
CDR3aa: CSVEGSGGLYEQYF

len: 12
abundance: .
d_gene: TRBD1
v_gene: TRBV12-3/TRBV12-4
CDR3aa: CASGQGKEKLFF

len: 16
abundance: .
d_gene: TRBD1
v_gene: TRBV4-1
CDR3aa: CASSQDGTGGSQPQHF

len: 15
abundance: .
d_gene: .
v_gene: TRBV11-2
CDR3aa: CASSLRTALSYEQYF

len: 16
abundance: .
d_gene: TRBD1
v_gene: TRBV5-1
CDR3aa: CASSRNRQGINTEAFF

len: 16
abundance: .
d_gene: TRBD2
v_gene: TRBV5-1
CDR3aa: CASSSRGGTDTGELFF

len: 12
abundance: .
d_gene: .
v_gene: TRBV3-1/TRBV3-2
CDR3aa: CASSRASDEQFF

len: 15
abundance: .
d_gene: .
v_gene: TRBV12-2
CDR3aa: CASLRTSGFLNEQFF

len: 16
abundance: once
d_gene: .
v_gene: TRBV12-5
CDR3aa: CASGLVQGSGANVLTF

len: 15
abundance: .
d_gene: .
v_gene: TRBV5-1
CDR3aa: CASSLARTSTDTQYF

len: 16
abundance: .
d_gene: .
v_gene: TRBV6-1
CDR3aa: CASSEAGRGRNQPQHF

len: 17
abundance: once
d_gene: .
v_gene: TRBV3-1/TRBV3-2
CDR3aa: CASSQKPSAGRWETQYF

len: 14
abundance: .
d_gene: .
v_gene: TRBV19
CDR3aa: CASSTGGGKNIQYF

len: 16
abundance: .
d_gene: .
v_gene: TRBV18
CDR3aa: CASSPPSGVGSTEAFF

len: 13
abundance: .
d_gene: .
v_gene: TRBV29-1
CDR3aa: CSAGEDGNQPQHF

len: 12
abundance: once
d_gene: .
v_gene: TRBV30
CDR3aa: CAWSDSGQPQHF

len: 14
abundance: .
d_gene: TRBD1
v_gene: TRBV14
CDR3aa: CASSQARGLGGYTF

len: 16
abundance: .
d_gene: TRBD1
v_gene: TRBV27
CDR3aa: CASSLRGQDLSYEQYF

len: 14
abundance: once
d_gene: .
v_gene: TRBV5-1
CDR3aa: CASSLDTLQETQYF

len: 13
abundance: .
d_gene: .
v_gene: TRBV6-5
CDR3aa: CASREGLSTEAFF